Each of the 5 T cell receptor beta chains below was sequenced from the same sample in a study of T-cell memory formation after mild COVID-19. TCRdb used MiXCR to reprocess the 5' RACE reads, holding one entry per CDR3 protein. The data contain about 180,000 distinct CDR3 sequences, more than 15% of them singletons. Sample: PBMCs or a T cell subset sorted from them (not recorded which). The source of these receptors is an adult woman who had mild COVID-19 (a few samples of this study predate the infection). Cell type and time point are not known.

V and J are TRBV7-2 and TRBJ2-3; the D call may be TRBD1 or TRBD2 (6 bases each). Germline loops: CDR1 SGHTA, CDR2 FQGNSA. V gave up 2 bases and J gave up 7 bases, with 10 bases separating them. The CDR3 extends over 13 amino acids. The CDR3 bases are TGTGCCAGCAGCTTAAGGGGGGAAAATACGCAGTATTTT. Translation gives CASSLRGENTQYF.

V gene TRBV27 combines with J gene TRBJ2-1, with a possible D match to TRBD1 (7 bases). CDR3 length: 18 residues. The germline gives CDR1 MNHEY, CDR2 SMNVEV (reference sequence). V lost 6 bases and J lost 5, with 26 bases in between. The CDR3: CASSKETRQGRGNNEQFF. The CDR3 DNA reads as TGTGCCAGCAGCAAGGAAACCAGACAGGGCCGGGGGAACAATGAGCAGTTCTTC.

CDR3 DNA sequence: TGCAGCGTTGAAGTCGGGCGGACAGATACGCAGTATTTT. Amino acids: CSVEVGRTDTQYF. This rearrangement joins TRBV29-1 to TRBJ2-3; no clear D gene. The length of the CDR3 is 13 residues. The germline gives CDR1 SQVTM, CDR2 ANQGSEA. Trimming took 1 base from V and 3 from J, leaving 8 bases between them.

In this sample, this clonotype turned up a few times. The chain's CDR3 is CASSAGGGRTDTQYF. CDR3 nucleotide sequence: TGTGCCAGCAGCGCGGGGGGAGGGCGCACAGATACGCAGTATTTT. This sequence joins TRBV5-4 and TRBJ2-3; 8 bases are a match to TRBD2. The junction had 5 bases not matched to a gene; V was cut back by 4 bases and J by 1 base. The V gene's germline CDR1 is SGHNT and CDR2 YYREEE (reference sequence). The CDR3 consists of 15 residues.

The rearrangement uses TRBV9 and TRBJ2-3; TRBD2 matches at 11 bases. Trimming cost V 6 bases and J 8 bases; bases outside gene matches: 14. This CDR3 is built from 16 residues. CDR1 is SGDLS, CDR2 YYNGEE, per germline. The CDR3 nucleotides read TGTGCCAGCACCCTGGGGGTAGCGGGGGGGCGCGGTACGCAGTATTTT. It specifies CASTLGVAGGRGTQYF.